This is a list of T cell receptor beta chains from one sample in a study of T-cell reconstitution after alpha-beta-depleted transplantation in children. TCRdb reprocessed the PCR reads via MiXCR and lists one record per CDR3 protein. The sample records hundreds of thousands of distinct CDR3 sequences, about 9.2% being singletons. The specimen was PBMCs from the stem cell graft donor, collected from the stem cell graft. These receptors came from a human donor who donated a stem cell graft to a child with acute lymphoblastic leukemia. CDR3s include the opening cysteine and the closing phenylalanine or tryptophan.

v_gene	j_gene	CDR3aa
TRBV6-4	TRBJ2-7	CASRRPDRGHEQYF
TRBV10-2	TRBJ1-5	CASSETGGRGQPQHF
TRBV4-3	TRBJ1-2	CASSQVTSYGYTF
TRBV7-6	TRBJ1-4	CASSLGVATNEKLFF
TRBV5-1	TRBJ1-1	CASSLAKLRDRGTEAFF
TRBV5-1	TRBJ1-1	CASSLGQDAEAFF
TRBV9	TRBJ1-3	CASSVATGGNTIYF
TRBV24-1	TRBJ2-1	CATSDLGTSGGLSYNEQFF
TRBV5-5	TRBJ1-4	CASSLPGARNEKLFF
TRBV12-3/TRBV12-4	TRBJ2-2	CASSFVSNTGELFF
TRBV20-1	TRBJ2-7	CSARSRGMPVPYEQYF
TRBV7-8	TRBJ1-1	CASSLGQGGAEAFF
TRBV27	TRBJ2-5	CASSSAGLAGKETQYF
TRBV20-1	TRBJ1-3	CSAAGVGSGNTIYF
TRBV24-1	TRBJ2-1	CATSDVSWGNEQFF
TRBV10-3	TRBJ1-1	CAISEVGASEAFF
TRBV3-1	TRBJ1-1	CASSYRQVAEAFF
TRBV6-5	TRBJ2-2	CASKSSSAGELFF
TRBV12-3/TRBV12-4	TRBJ1-1	CASNIHRGEAFF
TRBV7-9	TRBJ2-3	CASSFGTATDTQYF
TRBV20-1	TRBJ2-3	CSARDTRGDGTQYF
TRBV5-1	TRBJ1-2	CASSLANNALYGYTF
TRBV3-1	TRBJ2-7	CASSQVHVLPSYEQYF
TRBV10-3	TRBJ1-5	CAISETQGIGQPQHF
TRBV25-1	TRBJ2-5	CASSEEPGIETQYF
TRBV7-2	TRBJ1-5	CASSLVAGSNQPQHF
TRBV20-1	TRBJ2-7	CSAIVQGSAYEQYF
TRBV5-1	TRBJ1-1	CASSPVGENTEAFF
TRBV12-3/TRBV12-4	TRBJ2-2	CASSPWTSGGHTGELFF
TRBV12-3/TRBV12-4	TRBJ1-2	CASSRDSPGPYGYTF
TRBV20-1	TRBJ2-3	CSAGLAESTDTQYF
TRBV4-3	TRBJ1-5	CASSQEVTGPNQPQHF
TRBV6-5	TRBJ1-1	CASSSQGLNTEAFF
TRBV7-9	TRBJ2-7	CASSFDGQGRYEQYF
TRBV18	TRBJ1-2	CASSPWTGGANYGYTF
TRBV4-2	TRBJ1-2	CASSQGTEEMNYGYTF
TRBV18	TRBJ1-5	CASSPNREIGNQPQHF
TRBV9	TRBJ2-6	CASTKAQYPYSGANVLTF
TRBV6-1	TRBJ2-5	CASTQSQGTGETQYF
TRBV6-5	TRBJ1-3	CASSYDSYSGNTIYF
TRBV7-9	TRBJ2-2	CASSFFRLSSVTGELFF
TRBV11-3	TRBJ2-1	CASSHSSGGYYEQFF
TRBV11-2	TRBJ2-5	CASSLWLAGGETQYF